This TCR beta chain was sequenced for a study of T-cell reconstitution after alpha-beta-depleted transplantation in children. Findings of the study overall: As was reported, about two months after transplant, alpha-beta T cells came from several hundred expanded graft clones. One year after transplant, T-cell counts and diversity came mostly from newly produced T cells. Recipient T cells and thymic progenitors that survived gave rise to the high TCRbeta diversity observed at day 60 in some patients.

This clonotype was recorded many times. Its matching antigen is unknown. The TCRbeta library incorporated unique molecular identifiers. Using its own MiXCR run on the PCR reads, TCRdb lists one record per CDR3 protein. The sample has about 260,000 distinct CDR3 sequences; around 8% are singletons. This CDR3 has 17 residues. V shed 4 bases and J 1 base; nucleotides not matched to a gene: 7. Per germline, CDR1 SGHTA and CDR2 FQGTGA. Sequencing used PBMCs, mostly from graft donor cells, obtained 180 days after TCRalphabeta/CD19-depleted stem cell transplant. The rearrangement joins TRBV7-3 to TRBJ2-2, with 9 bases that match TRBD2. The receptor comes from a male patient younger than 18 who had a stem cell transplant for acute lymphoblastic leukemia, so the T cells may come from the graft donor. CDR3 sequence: CASSSTLAGRNTGELFF. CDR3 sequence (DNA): TGTGCCAGCAGCTCCACCCTAGCGGGGAGGAACACCGGGGAGCTGTTTTTT.